The 20 T cell receptor beta chains given below trace back to one sample, sequenced in a study of blood T cell repertoires in COVID-19. Assay used: immunoSEQ multiplex PCR; TCRdb lists only in-frame clones, some missing. The table has more than 250,000 clones, around 90% seen once. What was sequenced was PBMCs or T cells enriched from blood (not recorded which). Receptors originate from a woman younger than 35 with acute COVID-19.

The chain recombines TRBV28 with TRBJ2-1; a weak D match, TRBD1 (6 bases). CDR1 is MDHEN, CDR2 SYDVKM, per germline. V lost 7 bases and J 0 bases, leaving 7 bases between the germline ends. CDR3 length: 13 amino acids. This CDR3 is CASIGGSYNEQFF. As DNA, the CDR3 is TGTGCCAGCATAGGGGGCTCCTACAATGAGCAGTTCTTC.

The sample holds a few counts of this clone. The chain combines TRBV6-6 with TRBJ2-5; 9 bases are shared with TRBD1. Germline V gives CDR1 MNHNY, CDR2 SVGAGI (reference sequence). V lost 6 bases to trimming and J lost 4 bases; unmatched junction nucleotides: 6. The CDR3 loop spans 14 amino acids. The CDR3 is CASSHRGRAETQYF. For the CDR3, the DNA is TGTGCCAGCAGCCACAGGGGGCGGGCAGAGACCCAGTACTTC.

The V call is TRBV18, the J call TRBJ1-1; the match to TRBD1 covers 7 bases. Germline V gene data show CDR1 as KGHSH and CDR2 as LQKENI. V lost 5 bases, J lost 6 bases, and 6 bases stayed unmatched. CDR3 size: 13 residues. CDR3 coding DNA: TGTGCCAGCTCAAACAGAGGGGGCTCTGAAGCTTTCTTT. This codes for CASSNRGGSEAFF.

Only one count was recorded for this clone. The chain's CDR3 is CASSLSGTPSEKLFF. DNA of the CDR3: TGCGCCAGCAGCTTGAGCGGGACGCCCAGCGAAAAACTGTTTTTT. The chain recombines TRBV5-1 with TRBJ1-4; D is perhaps TRBD1 (5 bases). Germline values: CDR1 SGHRS, CDR2 YFSETQ. The CDR3 is 15 amino acids. V was trimmed by 1 base and J by 8 bases, leaving 15 bases between them.

The rearrangement links TRBV4-1 to TRBJ2-5; 7 bases fit TRBD1. Germline trimming cut 2 bases from V and 5 bases from J; bases unmatched to any gene: 11. CDR1 is MGHRA and CDR2 is YSYEKL in the germline V gene. The CDR3 runs to 16 residues. The CDR3 coding sequence is TGCGCCAGCAGCCAACCCAGACAGGGTAGGAGGGAGACCCAGTACTTC. Its protein product is CASSQPRQGRRETQYF.

The chain combines TRBV15 with TRBJ2-3; possibly TRBD1 for D (5 bases). Looked up from germline, CDR1 is LNHNV and CDR2 is YYDKDF (reference sequence). Trimming removed 0 bases at V and 3 bases at J, with 16 bases between. The CDR3 is 17 amino acids. The CDR3: CATSRDRNPRVTDTQYF. As DNA, the CDR3 is TGTGCCACCAGCAGAGATCGTAACCCCAGGGTGACAGATACGCAGTATTTT.

The V call is TRBV20-1, the J call TRBJ2-7; TRBD1 matches 7 bases. CDR3 length: 13 residues. Unmatched junction bases numbered 7, after V lost 3 bases and J lost 5 bases. Per germline, CDR1 DFQATT and CDR2 SNEGSKA (reference sequence). The CDR3 here is CSASEQGFHEQYF. The CDR3, as DNA: TGCAGTGCTAGTGAACAGGGGTTTCACGAGCAGTACTTC.

V is TRBV4-3 and J is TRBJ2-7; 7 bases map to TRBD1. CDR3 length: 14 amino acids. Unmatched junction bases numbered 6, after V lost 4 bases and J lost 3 bases. Germline CDR1 reads LGHNA; CDR2 reads YSLEER. CDR3 sequence reads: CASSPWDSVYEQYF. The CDR3 nucleotides are TGCGCCAGCAGCCCCTGGGACAGTGTCTACGAGCAGTACTTC.

The rearrangement uses TRBV19 and TRBJ1-1, with TRBD1 matching 8 bases. Losses at the gene ends were 7 bases for V and 3 bases for J; bases not matched to a gene: 13. Germline values: CDR1 LNHDA, CDR2 SQIVND (reference sequence). This CDR3 is built from 16 residues. CDR3 nucleotide sequence: TGTGCCAGTACCCTGACACGATCACAGGGGGACACTGAAGCTTTCTTT. Translation: CASTLTRSQGDTEAFF.

Details on this clone: Other DNA sequences in the same sample also yield this CDR3. The chain uses TRBV27 and TRBJ2-7; 7 bases match TRBD2. The CDR3 length is 14 residues. Germline V gene data show CDR1 as MNHEY and CDR2 as SMNVEV (reference sequence). Trimming cost V 2 bases and J 2 bases; bases outside gene matches: 3. CDR3 DNA sequence: TGTGCCAGCAGTTTAGAGCGGGGAGCCTACGAGCAGTACTTC. Translated, it gives CASSLERGAYEQYF.

The gene calls are TRBV6-2 or TRBV6-3 and TRBJ2-7, with 8 bases identical to TRBD1. The J segment lost 5 bases and the V segment lost 5 bases, leaving 2 bases of the junction unmatched. The CDR3 length is 12 residues. CDR1 is MNHEY and CDR2 is SVGEGT in the germline V gene. CDR3 sequence reads: CASSRTGNEQYF. CDR3 coding DNA: TGTGCCAGCAGTCGGACAGGGAACGAGCAGTACTTC.

The chain is built from TRBV7-2 and TRBJ2-7, with 9 bases aligning to TRBD2. Germline-derived CDR1 and CDR2 are SGHTA and FQGNSA. Unmatched junction bases numbered 12, after V lost 1 base and J lost 2 bases. This CDR3 has 18 amino acids. The CDR3, as DNA: TGTGCCAGCAGCTTAGTTGGTGCGGGAGGGCCCAAGACCTACGAGCAGTACTTC. It codes for CASSLVGAGGPKTYEQYF. The full variable domain, rest sourced from reference TRBV7-2 and TRBJ2-7, is GAGVSQSPSNKVTEKGKDVELRCDPISGHTALYWYRQSLGQGLEFLIYFQGNSAPDKSGLPSDRFSAERTGGSVSTLTIQRTQQEDSAVYLCASSLVGAGGPKTYEQYFGPGTRLTVT.

The genes are TRBV28 and TRBJ2-1; 12 nucleotides line up with TRBD2. CDR3 length equals 18 residues. The junction had 13 bases not matched to a gene; V was cut back by 10 bases and J by 0 bases. Germline lookup yields CDR1 MDHEN and CDR2 SYDVKM. The CDR3 sequence is CATLRTSGDISSYNEQFF. DNA of the CDR3: TGTGCCACCTTACGGACTAGCGGGGACATAAGCTCCTACAATGAGCAGTTCTTC. The full variable domain, rest sourced from reference TRBV28 and TRBJ2-1, is DVKVTQSSRYLVKRTGEKVFLECVQDMDHENMFWYRQDPGLGLRLIYFSYDVKMKEKGDIPEGYSVSREKKERFSLILESASTNQTSMYLCATLRTSGDISSYNEQFFGPGTRLTVL.

This sequence joins TRBV5-5 and TRBJ2-7, with 10 bases aligning to TRBD2. Germline loops: CDR1 SGHKS, CDR2 YYEKEE (reference sequence). J was trimmed by 1 base and V by 4 bases; bases with no gene match: 5. The CDR3 spans 15 residues. DNA of the CDR3: TGTGCCAGCAGCCCTAGCGGGAGTTTGTCCTACGAGCAGTACTTC. Translating gives CASSPSGSLSYEQYF.

The CDR3 reads CASRSPGQGSSPLHF. As DNA, the CDR3 is TGTGCCAGCAGATCACCGGGACAGGGTTCTTCACCCCTCCACTTT. The rearrangement uses TRBV6-5 and TRBJ1-6; 9 bases line up with TRBD1. This CDR3 region has 15 residues. The V gene's germline CDR1 is MNHEY and CDR2 SVGAGI. Losses at the gene ends were 6 bases for V and 9 bases for J; bases not matched to a gene: 9.

This clone has ten or more counts. This chain uses TRBV24-1 with TRBJ2-2; D might be TRBD2 (6 bases). The CDR3 has 16 residues. Germline values: CDR1 KGHDR, CDR2 SFDVKD. Trimming removed 3 bases from V and 3 bases from J, with 13 bases in between. In DNA, the CDR3 is TGTGCCACCAGTGATCGAGGGGAGCGGGACACCGGGGAGCTGTTTTTT. The encoded protein is CATSDRGERDTGELFF.

This CDR3 is CASSPPPGLLAYNEQFF. The CDR3 DNA follows: TGTGCCAGCAGCCCCCCCCCGGGACTTCTAGCCTACAATGAGCAGTTCTTC. The rearrangement links TRBV28 to TRBJ2-1, with a possible D match to TRBD2 (6 bases). Trimming cost V 6 bases and J 2 bases, with 20 bases left between them. The length of the CDR3 is 17 residues. The germline V gene has CDR1 MDHEN and CDR2 SYDVKM.

J is TRBJ1-2 and V is TRBV12-3 or TRBV12-4; no definite D call. The CDR3 is 13 residues long. Trimming pared 1 base from V and 5 bases from J, leaving 8 bases between. The CDR3 is CASSLGAGYGYTF. The CDR3 DNA is TGTGCCAGCAGTTTAGGAGCCGGGTATGGCTACACCTTC.

This clone was counted once. The chain's CDR3 is CASSKQLQGRTEAFF. The CDR3 region has the DNA TGTGCCAGCAGCAAACAATTACAGGGAAGGACTGAAGCTTTCTTT. The rearrangement links TRBV14 to TRBJ1-1; tentative D call: TRBD1 (6 bases). Germline V gene sequence: CDR1 SGHDN, CDR2 FVKESK. This CDR3 is built from 15 residues. V was clipped by 5 bases and J by 5 bases, with 18 bases between them.

The chain recombines TRBV7-8 with TRBJ2-2, with 14 bases aligning to TRBD2. The CDR3 is made up of 18 amino acids. The germline gives CDR1 SGHVS, CDR2 FQNEAQ. V shed 5 bases, J shed 3 bases, and the junction held 8 bases outside the gene matches. The CDR3 spells CASSRLAGGSVDTGELFF. In nucleotides, the CDR3 is TGTGCCAGCAGCCGACTAGCGGGAGGGAGCGTCGACACCGGGGAGCTGTTTTTT.